This T cell receptor beta chain was recovered during a study of graft-versus-host responses after intestinal transplantation. Germline CDR1 SGHTA, CDR2 FQGTGA. The length of the CDR3 is 13 residues. Plates contained approximately 200,000 CFSE-labeled responder cells and approximately 200,000 irradiated, violet-dye-labeled stimulator cells. This table comes from immunoSEQ multiplex PCR, and its TCRdb copy is limited to in-frame clones, with some not included. The sample yields some 7,400 clones, 30% to 35% seen once. By sample fraction, this clone is medium-sized. One junction end disagrees with the germline gene, perhaps due to a read error.

V and J are TRBV7-3 and TRBJ2-1; unclear D gene. This sequence was found in a human patient who was an organ donor for intestinal transplantation. The sequencing here drew on alloreactive CD8+ T cells from a mixed lymphocyte reaction culture, taken before transplantation. The subset: CFSE-low proliferating T cells sorted from roughly six-day pre-transplant mixed lymphocyte reaction (GvH or HvG direction). The CDR3 protein is CASSFNSHNEQFF. As DNA, the CDR3 is TGTGCCAGCAGCTTTAACTCCCACAATGAGCAGTTCTTC.